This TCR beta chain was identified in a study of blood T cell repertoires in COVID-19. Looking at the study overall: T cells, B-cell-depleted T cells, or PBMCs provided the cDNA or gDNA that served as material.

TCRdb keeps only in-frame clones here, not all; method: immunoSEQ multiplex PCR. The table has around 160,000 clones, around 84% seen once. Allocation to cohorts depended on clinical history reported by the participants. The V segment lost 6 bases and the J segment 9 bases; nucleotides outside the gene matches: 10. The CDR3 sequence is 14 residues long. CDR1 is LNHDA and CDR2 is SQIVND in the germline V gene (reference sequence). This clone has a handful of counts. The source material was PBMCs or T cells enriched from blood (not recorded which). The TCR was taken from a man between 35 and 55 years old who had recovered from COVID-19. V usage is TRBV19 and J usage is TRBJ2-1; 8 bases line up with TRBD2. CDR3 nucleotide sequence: TGTGCCAGTAGAGGGACGGCGGGGGGAGGTGAGCAGTTCTTC. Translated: CASRGTAGGGEQFF.